This T cell receptor beta chain was retrieved from a study of response to subunit inactivated influenza vaccine. V dropped 5 bases and J dropped 2; count of bases not matched to a gene: 9. This CDR3 is built from 15 residues. CDR1 and CDR2 (germline): DFQATT, SNEGSKA (reference sequence). As for this clonotype: The target antigen is unknown.

One entry per CDR3 protein results from TCRdb running MiXCR on the RT-PCR reads. In the table there are under 850,000 distinct CDR3 sequences, around 20% of which are singletons. Overall study results and limits: After each seasonal influenza vaccination, few new T cells are recruited, the authors suggested.

This sequence originates from a man aged 45-65 years who received an inactivated influenza vaccine. The sample was PBMCs from blood, taken about 5 days after vaccination. The rearrangement links TRBV20-1 to TRBJ2-5; 9 positions match TRBD2. The CDR3 region has the DNA TGCAGTGCTGTTCGCCTAGCGGGGAATCAAGAGACCCAGTACTTC. This sequence encodes CSAVRLAGNQETQYF.